This TCR beta chain stems from a study of T cell responses to AZD1222 COVID-19 vaccine. The germline V gene encodes CDR1 GTSNPN and CDR2 SVGIG (reference sequence). This CDR3 has 13 residues. Trimming took 4 bases from V and 8 from J, leaving 14 bases between them. Libraries were prepared by immunoSEQ multiplex PCR; TCRdb keeps only in-frame clonotypes and omits some of them. The table lists more than 85,000 clones, around 90% of them singletons. The chain recombines TRBV30 with TRBJ1-4; tentative D call: TRBD1 (5 bases). The source is an adult in good health. The source was peripheral blood, collected on day 0 of AZD1222 vaccination. The CDR3 reads CAWTSKGVEKLFF. As DNA, the CDR3 is TGTGCCTGGACGAGTAAAGGGGTCGAAAAACTGTTTTTT.